This TCR beta chain was profiled in a study of blood T cell repertoires in COVID-19. Study-wide context: The samples span acute and convalescent COVID-19 from the United States, Italy and Spain.

Assay: immunoSEQ multiplex PCR; the TCRdb copy retains only in-frame clones and omits some. The sample contains 85,000 to 120,000 clones, 87% of which appear only once. Those enrolled in Seattle joined during active infection and were followed longitudinally afterward. The CDR3 contains 20 residues. Germline CDR1 is LNHNV and CDR2 is YYDKDF (reference sequence). V lost 1 base and J lost 0; bases outside the gene matches: 13. This sequence joins TRBV15 and TRBJ2-1, with 9 nucleotides matching TRBD1. The sample comprised peripheral blood. The sequence was obtained from a woman between 45 and 65 years old with COVID-19, enrolled during active disease. CDR3 in amino acids: CATSRGGQGRILGSYNEQFF. The CDR3 nucleotides are TGTGCCACCAGCAGAGGGGGACAGGGACGCATTCTGGGCTCCTACAATGAGCAGTTCTTC.